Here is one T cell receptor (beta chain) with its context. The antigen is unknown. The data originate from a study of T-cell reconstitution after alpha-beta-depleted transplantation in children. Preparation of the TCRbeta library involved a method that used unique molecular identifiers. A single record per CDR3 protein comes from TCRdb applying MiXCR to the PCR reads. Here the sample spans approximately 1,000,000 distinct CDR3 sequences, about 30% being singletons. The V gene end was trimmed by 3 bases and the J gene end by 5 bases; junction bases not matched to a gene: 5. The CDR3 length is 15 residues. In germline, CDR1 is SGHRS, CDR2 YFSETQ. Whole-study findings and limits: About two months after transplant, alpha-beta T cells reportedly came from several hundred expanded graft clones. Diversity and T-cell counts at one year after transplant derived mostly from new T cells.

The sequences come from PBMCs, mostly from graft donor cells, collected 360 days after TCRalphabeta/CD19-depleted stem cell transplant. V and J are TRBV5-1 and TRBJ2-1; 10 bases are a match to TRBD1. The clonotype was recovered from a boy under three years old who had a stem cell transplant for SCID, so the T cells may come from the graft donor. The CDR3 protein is CASSWGTGVNNEQFF. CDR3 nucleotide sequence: TGCGCCAGCAGCTGGGGGACAGGGGTTAACAATGAGCAGTTCTTC.